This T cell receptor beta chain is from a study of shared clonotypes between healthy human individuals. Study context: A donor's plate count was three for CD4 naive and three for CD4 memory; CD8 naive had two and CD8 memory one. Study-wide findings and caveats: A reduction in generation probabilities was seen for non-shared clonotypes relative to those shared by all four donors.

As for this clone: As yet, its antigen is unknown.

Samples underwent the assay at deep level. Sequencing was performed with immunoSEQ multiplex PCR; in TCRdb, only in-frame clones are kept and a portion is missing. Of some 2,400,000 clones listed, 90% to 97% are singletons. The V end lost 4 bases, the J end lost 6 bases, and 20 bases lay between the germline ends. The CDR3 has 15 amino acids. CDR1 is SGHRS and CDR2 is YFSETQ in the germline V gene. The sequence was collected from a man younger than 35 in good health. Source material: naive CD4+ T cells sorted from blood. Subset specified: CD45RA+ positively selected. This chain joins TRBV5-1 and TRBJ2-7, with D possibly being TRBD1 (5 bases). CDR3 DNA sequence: TGCGCCAGCAGCCCCATCGCGGTGGCAGGGTCCGAGCAGTACTTC. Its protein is CASSPIAVAGSEQYF. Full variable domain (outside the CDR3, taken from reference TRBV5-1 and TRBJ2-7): KAGVTQTPRYLIKTRGQQVTLSCSPISGHRSVSWYQQTPGQGLQFLFEYFSETQRNKGNFPGRFSGRQFSNSRSEMNVSTLELGDSALYLCASSPIAVAGSEQYFGPGTRLTVT.